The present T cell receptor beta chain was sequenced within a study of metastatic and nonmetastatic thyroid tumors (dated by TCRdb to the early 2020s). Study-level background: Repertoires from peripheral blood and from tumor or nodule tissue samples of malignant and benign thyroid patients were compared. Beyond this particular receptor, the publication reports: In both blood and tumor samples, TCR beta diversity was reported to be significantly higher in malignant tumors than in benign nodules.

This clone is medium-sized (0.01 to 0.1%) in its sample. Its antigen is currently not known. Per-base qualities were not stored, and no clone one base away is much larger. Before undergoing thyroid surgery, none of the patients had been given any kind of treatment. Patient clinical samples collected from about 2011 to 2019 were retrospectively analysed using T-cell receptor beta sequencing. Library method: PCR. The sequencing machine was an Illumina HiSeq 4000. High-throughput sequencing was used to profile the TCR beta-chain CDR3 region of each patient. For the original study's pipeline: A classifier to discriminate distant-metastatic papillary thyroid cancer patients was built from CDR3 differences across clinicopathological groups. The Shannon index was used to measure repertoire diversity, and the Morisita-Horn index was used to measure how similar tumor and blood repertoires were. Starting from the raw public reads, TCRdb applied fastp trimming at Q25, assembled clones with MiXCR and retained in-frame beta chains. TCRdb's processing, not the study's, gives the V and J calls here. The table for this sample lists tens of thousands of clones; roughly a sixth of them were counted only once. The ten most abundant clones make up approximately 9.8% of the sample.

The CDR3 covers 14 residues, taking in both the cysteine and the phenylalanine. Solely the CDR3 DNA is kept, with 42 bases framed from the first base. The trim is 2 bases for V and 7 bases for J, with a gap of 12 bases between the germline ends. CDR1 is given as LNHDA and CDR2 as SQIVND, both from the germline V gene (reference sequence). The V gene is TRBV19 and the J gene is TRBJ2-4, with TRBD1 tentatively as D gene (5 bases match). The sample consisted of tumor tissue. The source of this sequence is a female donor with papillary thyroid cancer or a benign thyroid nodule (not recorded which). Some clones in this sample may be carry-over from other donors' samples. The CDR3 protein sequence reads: CASSILGSGNIQYF. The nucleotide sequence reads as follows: TGTGCCAGTAGTATATTAGGGTCAGGGAACATTCAGTACTTC.